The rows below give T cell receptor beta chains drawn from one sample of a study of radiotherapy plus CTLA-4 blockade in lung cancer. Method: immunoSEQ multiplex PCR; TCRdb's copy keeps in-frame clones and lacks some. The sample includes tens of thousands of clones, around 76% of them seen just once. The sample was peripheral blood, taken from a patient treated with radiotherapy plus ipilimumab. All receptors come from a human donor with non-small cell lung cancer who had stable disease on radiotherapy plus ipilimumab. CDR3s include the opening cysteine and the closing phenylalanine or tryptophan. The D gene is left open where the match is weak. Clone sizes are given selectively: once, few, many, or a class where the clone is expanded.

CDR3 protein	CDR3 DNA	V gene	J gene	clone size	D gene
CASSIVQAATGELFF	TGTGCCAGTAGTATAGTACAGGCGGCCACCGGGGAGCTGTTTTTT	TRBV19	TRBJ2-2	once	-
CASSNGRGLHEQYF	TGTGCCAGCAGCAACGGGCGGGGGTTACACGAGCAGTACTTC	TRBV6-1	TRBJ2-7	-	TRBD2
CASSPLNENTEAFF	TGTGCCAGCTCACCACTTAACGAAAACACTGAAGCTTTCTTT	TRBV18	TRBJ1-1	once	-
CASSLAQGLGEQYF	TGCGCCAGCAGCTTAGCACAGGGTCTGGGGGAGCAGTACTTC	TRBV5-1	TRBJ2-7	-	-
CASSFNQPQHF	TGTGCCAGCAGTTTTAATCAGCCCCAGCATTTT	TRBV28	TRBJ1-5	-	-
CASGTGNTEAFF	TGTGCCAGCGGGACAGGGAACACTGAAGCTTTCTTT	TRBV5-4	TRBJ1-1	-	TRBD1
CASNRDTGNQPQHF	TGTGCCAGCAACAGGGATACGGGCAATCAGCCCCAGCATTTT	TRBV7-2	TRBJ1-5	once	-
CASSPPTATNTEAFF	TGTGCCAGCTCACCACCTACAGCTACGAACACTGAAGCTTTCTTT	TRBV18	TRBJ1-1	few	-
CASSSTSLDTEAFF	TGTGCCAGCAGTTCTACGTCGTTGGACACTGAAGCTTTCTTT	TRBV28	TRBJ1-1	-	-
CASSGGGRDIQYF	TGTGCCAGCAGTGGCGGGGGGCGCGACATTCAGTACTTC	TRBV28	TRBJ2-4	-	TRBD2
CASSQDGPVNTEAFF	TGCGCCAGCAGCCAAGATGGGCCCGTGAACACTGAAGCTTTCTTT	TRBV4-3	TRBJ1-1	-	-
CASSEASTGNQPQHF	TGTGCCAGCAGTGAGGCGTCGACAGGTAACCAGCCCCAGCATTTT	TRBV6-1	TRBJ1-5	few	-
CASSYSTGMNTEAFF	TGTGCCAGCAGTTACTCGACAGGGATGAACACTGAAGCTTTCTTT	TRBV6-5	TRBJ1-1	few	TRBD1
CAWREQGPNTEAFF	TGTGCCTGGAGGGAACAGGGGCCAAACACTGAAGCTTTCTTT	TRBV30	TRBJ1-1	few	TRBD1
CATGHSYEQYF	TGTGCCACCGGACACTCCTACGAGCAGTACTTC	TRBV19	TRBJ2-7	-	-
CASSQELAARGYGYTF	TGCGCCAGCAGCCAAGAGTTGGCGGCTCGGGGGTATGGCTACACCTTC	TRBV4-1	TRBJ1-2	-	-
CASSTQTGKQETQYF	TGTGCCAGCAGTACCCAGACAGGGAAACAAGAGACCCAGTACTTC	TRBV6-5	TRBJ2-5	once	TRBD1
CASGRDRDVDTQYF	TGCGCCAGCGGCCGGGACAGGGATGTGGATACGCAGTATTTT	TRBV4-1	TRBJ2-3	-	TRBD1
CASSLTTGNTEAFF	TGTGCCAGCAGTTTAACGACAGGGAACACTGAAGCTTTCTTT	TRBV6-5	TRBJ1-1	many	-
CASSLVREVGELFF	TGCGCCAGCAGCTTGGTTAGGGAAGTCGGGGAGCTGTTTTTT	TRBV5-1	TRBJ2-2	few	-
CSASQVGYTF	TGCAGTGCTAGTCAGGTTGGCTACACCTTC	TRBV20-1	TRBJ1-2	-	-
CSVGDRAYGYTF	TGCAGCGTTGGGGACAGGGCTTATGGCTACACCTTC	TRBV29-1	TRBJ1-2	-	TRBD1
CASSLVTSGEQFF	TGTGCCAGCAGCTTAGTGACTAGCGGTGAGCAGTTCTTC	TRBV7-9	TRBJ2-1	-	TRBD2
CASSLETGGPTEAFF	TGTGCCAGCAGCTTAGAGACAGGCGGACCCACTGAAGCTTTCTTT	TRBV11-3	TRBJ1-1	-	-
CASSLGQSPLHF	TGTGCCAGCAGCTTAGGGCAATCACCCCTCCACTTT	TRBV7-6	TRBJ1-6	-	-
CASSYSAGGLNNEQFF	TGTGCCAGCAGTTACTCAGCCGGGGGGCTAAACAATGAGCAGTTCTTC	TRBV6-6	TRBJ2-1	-	-
CASSYGRRPHF	TGTGCCAGCAGTTACGGCCGGCGGCCACACTTC	TRBV6-5	TRBJ1-2	-	-
CASSPGRGTGELFF	TGTGCCAGCAGCCCCGGCAGGGGGACCGGGGAGCTGTTTTTT	TRBV7-9	TRBJ2-2	-	TRBD1
CASSPMTDRDGTEAFF	TGTGCCAGCTCACCTATGACGGACAGGGATGGCACTGAAGCTTTCTTT	TRBV18	TRBJ1-1	once	TRBD1
CASSYLVNTEAFF	TGTGCCAGCAGTTACCTCGTGAACACTGAAGCTTTCTTT	TRBV6-5	TRBJ1-1	once	-
CASSYSNRGGYEKLFF	TGTGCCAGCAGTTACTCGAACAGGGGAGGATATGAAAAACTGTTTTTT	TRBV6-7	TRBJ1-4	-	TRBD1
CASSPGDRGNYGYTF	TGTGCCAGCAGCCCAGGGGACAGAGGCAACTATGGCTACACCTTC	TRBV6-5	TRBJ1-2	-	TRBD1
CASSGTPDRTEAFF	TGTGCCAGCAGTGGAACCCCAGACAGGACTGAAGCTTTCTTT	TRBV2	TRBJ1-1	-	-
CASHKGAGQETQYF	TGTGCCAGCCATAAGGGGGCGGGCCAAGAGACCCAGTACTTC	TRBV19	TRBJ2-5	-	TRBD1
CASGPTPGGGETQYF	TGCGCCAGCGGACCGACCCCAGGGGGGGGAGAGACCCAGTACTTC	TRBV5-1	TRBJ2-5	-	-
CASSVVGGGYNEQFF	TGTGCCAGCAGCGTAGTAGGGGGGGGCTACAATGAGCAGTTCTTC	TRBV9	TRBJ2-1	-	-
CASSWGGRGVYGYTF	TGTGCCAGCAGTTGGGGCGGGCGTGGGGTCTATGGCTACACCTTC	TRBV28	TRBJ1-2	-	-
CASSVASGGRETQYF	TGTGCCAGCAGCGTGGCTAGCGGCGGTCGAGAGACCCAGTACTTC	TRBV9	TRBJ2-5	-	TRBD2
CASSGELAGSPLHF	TGTGCCAGCAGCGGGGAGCTGGCGGGATCACCCCTCCACTTT	TRBV9	TRBJ1-6	-	-
CASSRIGGTEAFF	TGTGCCAGCAGCCGGATTGGGGGGACTGAAGCTTTCTTT	TRBV5-4	TRBJ1-1	-	-
CASSLALHNTEAFF	TGTGCCAGCAGCTTAGCGCTACATAACACTGAAGCTTTCTTT	TRBV7-2	TRBJ1-1	-	-
CASSLQGVGTEAFF	TGTGCCAGTAGCTTACAGGGGGTTGGCACTGAAGCTTTCTTT	TRBV19	TRBJ1-1	-	TRBD1
CASTQGGRTNEKLFF	TGTGCCAGCACCCAGGGGGGGCGGACTAATGAAAAACTGTTTTTT	TRBV2	TRBJ1-4	-	TRBD1
CAIGREYSGNTIYF	TGTGCCATCGGAAGAGAGTACTCTGGAAACACCATATATTTT	TRBV10-3	TRBJ1-3	-	-
CASSVAPHPNEKLFF	TGTGCCAGCAGCGTAGCTCCCCATCCCAATGAAAAACTGTTTTTT	TRBV9	TRBJ1-4	-	-
CATRAISGNTIYF	TGTGCCACCCGGGCCATCTCTGGAAACACCATATATTTT	TRBV10-3	TRBJ1-3	-	-
CAWRKTGGGLGEQFF	TGTGCCTGGAGGAAAACGGGGGGCGGATTGGGTGAGCAGTTCTTC	TRBV30	TRBJ2-1	-	-
CASSFEGAVYNSPLHF	TGTGCCAGCAGCTTCGAGGGAGCCGTTTATAATTCACCCCTCCACTTT	TRBV5-4	TRBJ1-6	-	-
CASSLAPDGQETQYF	TGTGCCAGCAGCTTAGCGCCCGACGGGCAGGAGACCCAGTACTTC	TRBV7-6	TRBJ2-5	once	-
CASSDNRVANYGYTF	TGCGCCAGCAGCGATAACAGGGTCGCTAACTATGGCTACACCTTC	TRBV4-3	TRBJ1-2	once	-